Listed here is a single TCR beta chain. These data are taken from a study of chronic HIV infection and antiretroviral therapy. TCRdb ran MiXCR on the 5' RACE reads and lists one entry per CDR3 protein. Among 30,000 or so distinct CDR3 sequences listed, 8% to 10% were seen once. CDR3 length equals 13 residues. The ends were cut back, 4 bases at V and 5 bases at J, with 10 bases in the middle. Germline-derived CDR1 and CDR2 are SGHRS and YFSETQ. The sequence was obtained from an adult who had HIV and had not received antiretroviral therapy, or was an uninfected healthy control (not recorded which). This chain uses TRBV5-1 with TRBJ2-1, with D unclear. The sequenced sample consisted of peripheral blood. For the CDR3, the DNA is TGCGCCAGCAGCGGCAGGCCCGACAATGAGCAGTTCTTC. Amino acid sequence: CASSGRPDNEQFF.